The clone carrying this T cell receptor beta chain was observed a few times. Antigen specificity is unknown. These data come from a study of STAT5B mutations in CD4+ large granular lymphocyte leukemia. Overall study results and limits: Compared with healthy controls (2/35), patient top clones favored TRBV06 (8/27).

The CDR3 sequence is 15 residues long. CDR1 SGHDN and CDR2 FVKESK come from the germline V gene. The germline V and J ends were trimmed by 0 bases and 10 bases, with 13 bases remaining between them. Measured with immunoSEQ multiplex PCR; TCRdb has only the in-frame clones, and not every one. The sample includes 25,000 to 35,000 clones, 60% to 80% of them seen just once. The sample taken for sequencing was CD4+ T cells from blood buffy coats. The V call is TRBV14, the J call TRBJ1-6; D call uncertain. The TCR comes from a human donor in good health. The CDR3 loop is CASSQEVPVRSPLHF. The CDR3 DNA sequence: TGTGCCAGCAGCCAAGAGGTCCCCGTTCGGTCACCCCTCCACTTT. The whole variable domain, filled in from reference TRBV14 and TRBJ1-6, reads EAGVTQFPSHSVIEKGQTVTLRCDPISGHDNLYWYRRVMGKEIKFLLHFVKESKQDESGMPNNRFLAERTGGTYSTLKVQPAELEDSGVYFCASSQEVPVRSPLHFGNGTRLTVT.